These T cell receptor beta chains were read from a single sample in a study of cytomegalovirus exposure and HLA in healthy donors. Assay used: immunoSEQ multiplex PCR; TCRdb lists only in-frame clones, some missing. The repertoire holds about 130,000 clones, 82% seen once, with 1% to 1.5% in the top ten. Sequences were obtained from PBMCs. These TCRs come from a boy under 18 in good health and CMV-seronegative. The CDR3 runs from the conserved cysteine through the conserved F or W. A D gene is named only where the DNA matches it firmly. Only part of the rows carry a size: once, few, many, or a class if the clone is expanded.

CDR3nt,CDR3aa,abundance,v_gene,j_gene,d_gene
TGTGCCAGCAGCCCCGCCGGAGGGCACGAGCAGTACTTC,CASSPAGGHEQYF,.,TRBV7-7,TRBJ2-7,.
TGTGCCTGGAGTGTAACCCAGAAGCAGTTCTTC,CAWSVTQKQFF,.,TRBV30,TRBJ2-1,.
TGTGCCAGTAGTATACAGGCGGGAGGGAACACAGATACGCAGTATTTT,CASSIQAGGNTDTQYF,.,TRBV19,TRBJ2-3,TRBD2
TGCGCCAGCAGCCAAGCCTGGCGGAGTCAAGAGACCCAGTACTTC,CASSQAWRSQETQYF,few,TRBV4-1,TRBJ2-5,.
TGTGCCAGCAGCTTCCTAGCCAAAAACATTCAGTACTTC,CASSFLAKNIQYF,.,TRBV11-1,TRBJ2-4,.
TGTGCCAGCAGCGACGGACTGGATTCACCCCTCCACTTT,CASSDGLDSPLHF,.,TRBV5-6,TRBJ1-6,.
TGTGCCAGCAGCCCAGGGGGTGCAGGGGAGTCCGAGCAGTACTTC,CASSPGGAGESEQYF,.,TRBV9,TRBJ2-7,TRBD1
TGCGCCAGCAGCCTCGGGACTAGCGGATACCAAGAGACCCAGTACTTC,CASSLGTSGYQETQYF,.,TRBV5-1,TRBJ2-5,TRBD2
TGTGCCAGCAGGGTCCAGACCTACGAGCAGTACTTC,CASRVQTYEQYF,once,TRBV2,TRBJ2-7,.
TGTGCCAGCAGTTACGTGGCGGGAGAGGGTAATGAGCAGTTCTTC,CASSYVAGEGNEQFF,.,TRBV6-5,TRBJ2-1,TRBD2
TGTGCCAGCAGTGCCCGGGCCTTGTGGGGGGCCGGGGAGCTGTTTTTT,CASSARALWGAGELFF,.,TRBV2,TRBJ2-2,.
TGCGCCAGCAGCTTGGCAAGCGGAGGGGAAGATACGCAGTATTTT,CASSLASGGEDTQYF,.,TRBV5-1,TRBJ2-3,.
TGCGCCAGCAGTGGGGCCCTTAATGAGCAGTTCTTC,CASSGALNEQFF,.,TRBV5-1,TRBJ2-1,.
TGTGCCTGGAGTCCCCTCGGGGAGACCCAGTACTTC,CAWSPLGETQYF,.,TRBV30,TRBJ2-5,.
TGTGCCAGCAGTTACAGGGGGGGAAATCAGCCCCAGCATTTT,CASSYRGGNQPQHF,.,TRBV6-6,TRBJ1-5,.
TGTGCCAGCAGTTCCGGGACTAGCGGGAGGGGCTCCTACAATGAGCAGTTCTTC,CASSSGTSGRGSYNEQFF,.,TRBV6-4,TRBJ2-1,TRBD2
TGCGCCAGCAGCTCAGGCACAAAAAGGGACTTTAACGAGCAGTACTTC,CASSSGTKRDFNEQYF,.,TRBV5-1,TRBJ2-7,.
TGTGCCAAAAAAGGGGCCAGGGGGGTTACGGGGGATTTCTACGAGCAGTACTTC,CAKKGARGVTGDFYEQYF,.,TRBV21-1,TRBJ2-7,.
TGCGCCAGCAGCCAAGAAAGGGGGGGAGGGGGCAATCAGCCCCAGCATTTT,CASSQERGGGGNQPQHF,.,TRBV4-1,TRBJ1-5,.
TGTGCCAGCAGCTTGGGAGGTGATAGGTCTGAAGCTTTCTTT,CASSLGGDRSEAFF,.,TRBV5-6,TRBJ1-1,.
TGCGCCAGCAGTGAGATTCAGGTCATGTACAACTATGGCTACACCTTC,CASSEIQVMYNYGYTF,.,TRBV10-1,TRBJ1-2,.
TGTGCCAGCAGCTTCCGTACAGGTTCGATAAACATTCAGTACTTC,CASSFRTGSINIQYF,.,TRBV7-8,TRBJ2-4,.
TGTGCCAGCAGACCACTAGCGGGAGAGGGGGTTTACGAGCAGTACTTC,CASRPLAGEGVYEQYF,.,TRBV2,TRBJ2-7,TRBD2
TGTGCCAGCACCTGGGACAGCCCGAACTATGGCTACACCTTC,CASTWDSPNYGYTF,.,TRBV5-4,TRBJ1-2,TRBD1
TGTGCCAGCAGCCTCGGGACAGGTATGGTGGGAAACACCATATATTTT,CASSLGTGMVGNTIYF,.,TRBV21-1,TRBJ1-3,.
TGTGCCAGCAGCGGCCAGGGTGGAGGGCAAGAGACCCAGTACTTC,CASSGQGGGQETQYF,.,TRBV9,TRBJ2-5,.
TGTGCCAGCAGTCCTGGACTGTCCGGGGAGCTGTTTTTT,CASSPGLSGELFF,.,TRBV6-5,TRBJ2-2,.
TGTGCCAGCAGCCAAAGAGGGAACAGTACCCGGCGGAATCAGCCCCAGCATTTT,CASSQRGNSTRRNQPQHF,.,TRBV4-2,TRBJ1-5,.
TGCGCCAGCAGCTGGGAGGCAGAGACCCAGTACTTC,CASSWEAETQYF,.,TRBV5-1,TRBJ2-5,.
TGTGCCAGCAGCTTAGGACTAGCGGGGTGGGGGGATGAGCAGTTCTTC,CASSLGLAGWGDEQFF,.,TRBV11-2,TRBJ2-1,TRBD2
TGTGCCAGCCAAGCAAGTTCTATTAGTGCCTACTACGAGCAGTACTTC,CASQASSISAYYEQYF,.,TRBV2,TRBJ2-7,.
TGTGCCAGCAGTTACCTTTTCGAGAGTTCCAATGAGCAGTTCTTC,CASSYLFESSNEQFF,.,TRBV6-5,TRBJ2-1,.
TGTGCCAGCAGCTTAAACCTAGCGGACACAGATACGCAGTATTTT,CASSLNLADTDTQYF,.,TRBV11-3,TRBJ2-3,TRBD2
TGCGCCAGCACCCTCTCCGGGGTCGAGCTGTTTTTT,CASTLSGVELFF,.,TRBV5-1,TRBJ2-2,.
TGTGCCAGCAGTTACTGGGGACAGGGGGCGAACACTGAAGCTTTCTTT,CASSYWGQGANTEAFF,.,TRBV6-6,TRBJ1-1,TRBD1
TGTGCCAGCAGCGGGACAACCGTAAATCAGCCCCAGCATTTT,CASSGTTVNQPQHF,.,TRBV14,TRBJ1-5,.
TGTGCCAGCAGTTCTGGGACAGGGGTTCTCGGTGAGCAGTTCTTC,CASSSGTGVLGEQFF,.,TRBV6-5,TRBJ2-1,TRBD1
TGTGCCTGCACGGGACTCGCAATCCCGGGGGAGCTGTTTTTT,CACTGLAIPGELFF,.,TRBV30,TRBJ2-2,.
TGTGCCAGTAGCCCCGGACAGGTGGGCACTGAAGCTTTCTTT,CASSPGQVGTEAFF,.,TRBV19,TRBJ1-1,TRBD1
TGTGCCAGCAGGAGGGCCTCCACAGGGATCACTGAAGCTTTCTTT,CASRRASTGITEAFF,.,TRBV6-5,TRBJ1-1,.
TGTGCCAGCAGCTTGGTGGCGGGTGGGGCCAACGTCCTGACTTTC,CASSLVAGGANVLTF,.,TRBV5-4,TRBJ2-6,.
TGTGCCAGCTCAACAGGGGGACGGAATGAAAAACTGTTTTTT,CASSTGGRNEKLFF,.,TRBV27,TRBJ1-4,TRBD1
TGCGCCAGCAGCTTGGGTAGCGGGAGCTCGTTCCACGAGCAGTACTTC,CASSLGSGSSFHEQYF,.,TRBV5-1,TRBJ2-7,TRBD2
TGCGCCAGCAGCTATCTCTCCGTACTAGCGGGATACAATGAGCAGTTCTTC,CASSYLSVLAGYNEQFF,.,TRBV4-1,TRBJ2-1,TRBD2
TGTGCCTGGAGTGTACCTCCACTTTACAATGAGCAGTTCTTC,CAWSVPPLYNEQFF,.,TRBV30,TRBJ2-1,.
TGTGCCAGCAGACTCGACAGGGATAGAAATCAGCCCCAGCATTTT,CASRLDRDRNQPQHF,.,TRBV2,TRBJ1-5,TRBD1
TGTGCCAGCAGCCAGACTAGCGGGAGGGAAGAGACCCAGTACTTC,CASSQTSGREETQYF,.,TRBV27,TRBJ2-5,TRBD2
TGTGCCAGCAGCCCCGGGTTTCAAGAGACCCAGTACTTC,CASSPGFQETQYF,once,TRBV5-6,TRBJ2-5,.
TGTGCCTGGATTGAGCGGGAGGGCCCTGGATACGAGCAGTACTTC,CAWIEREGPGYEQYF,.,TRBV30,TRBJ2-7,TRBD2
TGTGCCAGCTCACCCTCGGGACAGGGGGACTATGGCTACACCTTC,CASSPSGQGDYGYTF,once,TRBV18,TRBJ1-2,TRBD1